One sample yielded the 7 T cell receptor beta chains listed below, sequenced in a study of blood T cell repertoires in COVID-19. TCRdb's copy holds only in-frame clones and misses some; the assay was immunoSEQ multiplex PCR. The sample yields about 160,000 clones, more than 75% seen once. The sequenced sample was peripheral blood. The source of these receptors is a woman in her 50s with COVID-19, enrolled during active disease.

V gene TRBV4-3 combines with J gene TRBJ1-4; D perhaps matches TRBD1 (6 bases). The CDR3 extends over 15 amino acids. The V and J ends lost 4 bases and 8 bases respectively, with 17 bases between them. Germline loops: CDR1 LGHNA, CDR2 YSLEER. The CDR3 sequence is CASSPSPRGTEKLFF. Written as DNA, the CDR3 is TGCGCCAGCAGCCCAAGTCCCAGGGGCACCGAAAAACTGTTTTTT.

This clone has just one count. The gene calls are TRBV9 and TRBJ2-2; 8 nucleotides match TRBD1. The CDR3 is 16 residues long. CDR1 and CDR2 (germline): SGDLS, YYNGEE. Germline trimming cut 5 bases from V and 4 bases from J; bases unmatched to any gene: 10. The CDR3 DNA follows: TGTGCCAGCAGTAAAGAGGGACAGGAGGTCACCGGGGAGCTGTTTTTT. As protein: CASSKEGQEVTGELFF. Full variable domain (missing parts from reference TRBV9 and TRBJ2-2): DSGVTQTPKHLITATGQRVTLRCSPRSGDLSVYWYQQSLDQGLQFLIQYYNGEERAKGNILERFSAQQFPDLHSELNLSSLELGDSALYFCASSKEGQEVTGELFFGEGSRLTVL.

This clone came up once. The genes are TRBV18 and TRBJ2-3; D not resolved. This CDR3 has 13 amino acids. Looked up from germline, CDR1 is KGHSH and CDR2 is LQKENI. The V end lost 3 bases, the J end lost 0 bases, and 4 bases lay between the germline ends. The chain's CDR3 is CASSPTSTDTQYF. In nucleotides, the CDR3 is TGTGCCAGCTCACCCACTAGCACAGATACGCAGTATTTT.

V and J are TRBV6-1 and TRBJ1-5; D is possibly TRBD1 (6 bases). The CDR3 sequence is 14 residues long. The V end was cut by 6 bases, the J end by 6 bases, with 15 bases between. The germline gives CDR1 MNHNS, CDR2 SASEGT. CDR3 residues: CASSVPGVGQPQHF. The CDR3 nucleotides read TGTGCCAGCAGCGTGCCAGGGGTAGGTCAGCCCCAGCATTTT.

The chain uses TRBV7-2 and TRBJ2-2; D perhaps matches TRBD1 (6 bases). V was pared by 4 bases and J by 3 bases, with 12 bases between. Germline V gene data show CDR1 as SGHTA and CDR2 as FQGNSA. This CDR3 is 15 amino acids long. The CDR3 DNA reads TGTGCCAGCAGCTCGGCAGGGGCGCACACCGGGGAGCTGTTTTTT. This codes for CASSSAGAHTGELFF.

This chain connects TRBV18 to TRBJ1-1, with unresolved D. Between the trimmed V and J ends, which lost 2 bases and 3 bases, there was a span of 10 bases. The CDR3 has 14 residues. Germline loops: CDR1 KGHSH, CDR2 LQKENI. CDR3 in DNA: TGTGCCAGCTCACCATACAGAGAATACACTGAAGCTTTCTTT. Residues: CASSPYREYTEAFF. Filled out from reference TRBV18 and TRBJ1-1, the complete variable domain reads NAGVMQNPRHLVRRRGQEARLRCSPMKGHSHVYWYRQLPEEGLKFMVYLQKENIIDESGMPKERFSAEFPKEGPSILRIQQVVRGDSAAYFCASSPYREYTEAFFGQGTRLTVV.

The chain combines TRBV7-3 with TRBJ2-6; 11 bases fit TRBD1. The CDR3 spans 21 residues. Germline-derived CDR1 and CDR2 are SGHTA and FQGTGA. Germline trimming cut 1 base from V and 1 base from J; bases unmatched to any gene: 12. CDR3 DNA sequence: TGTGCCAGCAGCTTAAAGGTTGGGGACAGGGGGTTTAGGTCTGGGGCCAACGTCCTGACTTTC. The encoded protein is CASSLKVGDRGFRSGANVLTF.